The table lists the clone carrying this T cell receptor beta chain with a count of one. The data were taken from a study of blood T cell repertoires in COVID-19. Turning to the study itself: The United States, Italy and Spain were the sources of the acute and convalescent COVID-19 samples. PBMCs, B-cell-depleted T cells, or T cells were the source of the cDNA or gDNA that made up the material.

The CDR3 has 16 amino acids. Looked up from germline, CDR1 is SQVTM and CDR2 is ANQGSEA. Trimming removed 6 bases at V and 0 bases at J, with 18 bases between. Followed over time, Seattle patients had been enrolled while infection was active. Authors' data handling: The assay estimated nucleated cells by amplifying reference gene primers. Repertoires were generated with immunoSEQ multiplex PCR, while TCRdb's copy carries only in-frame clones and drops some. The DNA was the basis for D and trimming; V, J and clone size are from that table. The sample contains approximately 170,000 clones, about 85% of which appear only once.

The chain is built from TRBV29-1 and TRBJ2-1; TRBD1 is a possible D gene (5 bases). Sequences were obtained from peripheral blood. The receptor was derived from an older woman with COVID-19, enrolled during active disease. CDR3 sequence reads: CSVPRTDRPSYNEQFF. The CDR3 DNA follows: TGCAGCGTCCCCAGAACAGACAGACCCTCCTACAATGAGCAGTTCTTC.